These 8 T cell receptor beta chains were all obtained from the same sample, sequenced in a study of T cells in Graves' hyperthyroidism and ophthalmopathy. What was amplified from RNA transcripts were TCR beta CDR3 regions. HTBI primers drove first-round RT-PCR of the TCR CDR3. TCRdb re-analysed the multiplex PCR reads in MiXCR, keeping a single row per CDR3 protein. This table holds about 96,000 distinct CDR3 sequences, under 65% found once. The sequenced sample consisted of blood. The receptors derive from a woman aged 35 to 49 with Graves' hyperthyroidism.

This clonotype was found many times. The chain employs TRBV12-5 and TRBJ2-7; D is undetermined. The CDR3 consists of 13 residues. Germline lookup yields CDR1 LGHNT and CDR2 FRNRAP. Trimming shortened V by 6 bases and J by 0 bases, and 9 bases separated the two germline ends. CDR3 region: CASGLDTSYEQYF. Written as DNA, the CDR3 is TGTGCTAGTGGCCTCGACACCTCCTACGAGCAGTACTTC.

This clonotype was detected only once. The chain is built from TRBV5-1 and TRBJ1-3; 8 nucleotides line up with TRBD1. Unmatched junction bases numbered 7, after V lost 4 bases and J lost 4 bases. Germline V gene lookup returns CDR1 SGHRS and CDR2 YFSETQ. The CDR3 has 15 residues. Written as DNA, the CDR3 is TGCGCCAGCAGCGGGACAGGCAACAAAGGAAACACCATATATTTT. Translated: CASSGTGNKGNTIYF.

A word on this clonotype: A much larger clone differs from this one at a single base, so this may be a read error. This chain joins TRBV4-2 and TRBJ2-2, with 7 bases that match TRBD2. V shed 4 bases and J 2 bases; nucleotides not matched to a gene: 19. The length of the CDR3 is 20 residues. Germline V gives CDR1 LGHNA, CDR2 YNFKEQ. The CDR3 DNA is TGTGCCAGCAGCCTCCGAAGGACTAGATCGGGAGGCGTAAACACCGGGGAGCTGTTTTTT. Protein product: CASSLRRTRSGGVNTGELFF.

To note about this clonotype: The junction shows a germline mismatch at one end, possibly a read error. The gene calls are TRBV9 and TRBJ2-7, with unresolved D. Germline lookup yields CDR1 SGDLS and CDR2 YYNGEE. The CDR3 is 11 amino acids. CDR3 sequence reads: CASIPPYKQYF. CDR3 bases: TGTGCCAGCATCCCTCCCTACAAGCAGTACTTC.

This clonotype was counted a single time. The CDR3: CATKTGPAYGYTF. CDR3 nucleotides: TGTGCCACCAAGACAGGGCCGGCCTATGGCTACACCTTC. This rearrangement joins TRBV15 to TRBJ1-2; 7 bases align to TRBD1. This CDR3 is built from 13 residues. Germline-derived CDR1 and CDR2 are LNHNV and YYDKDF (reference sequence). The V and J ends lost 7 bases and 4 bases, in that order; junction bases with no gene match: 6.

The V call is TRBV29-1, the J call TRBJ2-5; D not resolved. There are 12 residues in the CDR3. V lost 8 bases, J lost 6 bases, and 16 bases lay in between. Per germline, CDR1 SQVTM and CDR2 ANQGSEA. The chain's CDR3 is CSLESSAKTQYF. The CDR3 DNA sequence: TGCAGCTTAGAATCCTCCGCAAAGACCCAGTACTTC.

Many counts were recorded for this clonotype. The chain uses TRBV7-9 and TRBJ1-5; 12 bases align to TRBD1. This CDR3 has 15 amino acids. The V segment lost 4 bases and the J segment 3 bases; nucleotides outside the gene matches: 1. Germline V gene lookup returns CDR1 SEHNR and CDR2 FQNEAQ (reference sequence). The CDR3 here is CASSWGQGANQPQHF. CDR3 in DNA: TGTGCCAGCAGCTGGGGACAGGGGGCCAATCAGCCCCAGCATTTT.

A word on this clonotype: Compared with germline, one end of the junction differs, possibly owing to a read error. This chain links TRBV7-2 with TRBJ2-5; D unresolved. Germline V lookup: CDR1 SGHTA, CDR2 FQGNSA. This CDR3 is built from 11 residues. The CDR3 DNA reads TGTGCCAGCAGCTTGGCTCAGACTCAGTACTTC. Encoded protein: CASSLAQTQYF.